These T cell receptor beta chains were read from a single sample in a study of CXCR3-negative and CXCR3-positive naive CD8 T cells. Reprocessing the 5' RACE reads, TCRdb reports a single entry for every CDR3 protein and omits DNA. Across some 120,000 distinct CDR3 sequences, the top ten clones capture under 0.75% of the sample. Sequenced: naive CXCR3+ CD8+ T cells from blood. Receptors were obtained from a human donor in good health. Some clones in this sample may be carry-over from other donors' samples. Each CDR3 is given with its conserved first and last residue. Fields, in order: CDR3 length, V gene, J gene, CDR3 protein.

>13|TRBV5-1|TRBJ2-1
CASRPDSYNEQFF
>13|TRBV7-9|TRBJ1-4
CASSFDSREKLFF
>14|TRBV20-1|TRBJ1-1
CSAPGTLRNTEAFF
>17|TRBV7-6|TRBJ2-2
CASSLDPGQVNTGELFF
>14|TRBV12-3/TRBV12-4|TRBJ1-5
CASGSYYSNQPQHF
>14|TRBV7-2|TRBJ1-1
CASSFPTGGTEAFF
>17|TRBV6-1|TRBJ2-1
CASSENEAGISYNEQFF
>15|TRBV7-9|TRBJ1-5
CASSLAEGDNQPQHF
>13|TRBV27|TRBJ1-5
CASSTRGNQPQHF
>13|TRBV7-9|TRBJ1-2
CASSFGLNYGYTF
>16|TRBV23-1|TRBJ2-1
CASSQYERGPSVEQFF
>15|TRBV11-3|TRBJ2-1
CASSLVSRAEDEQFF
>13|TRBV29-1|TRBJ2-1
CSFAKDGVNEQFF
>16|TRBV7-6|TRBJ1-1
CASSFSSNTVNTEAFF
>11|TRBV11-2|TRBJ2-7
CASSIQGEQYF
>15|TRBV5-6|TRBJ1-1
CASSSIGTRLTEAFF
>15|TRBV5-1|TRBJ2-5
CASSLGDTLEETQYF
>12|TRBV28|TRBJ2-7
CASSWGPHEQYF
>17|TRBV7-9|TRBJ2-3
CASSLPLAEHNTDTQYF
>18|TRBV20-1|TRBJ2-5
CSQMLPGLAGGPAETQYF
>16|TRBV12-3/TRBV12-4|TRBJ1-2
CASSPLLYPDNYGYTF
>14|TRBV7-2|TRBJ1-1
CASSHPTGNTEAFF
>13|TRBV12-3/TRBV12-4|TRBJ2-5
CASRSDRAETQYF
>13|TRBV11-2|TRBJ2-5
CASSYDRQETQYF
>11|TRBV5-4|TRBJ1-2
CASSYREGYTF
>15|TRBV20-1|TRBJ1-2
CSARGGTGDPYGYTF
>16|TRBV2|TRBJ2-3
CASSVTFGVLTDTQYF
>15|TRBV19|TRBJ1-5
CASSSSAYSNQPQHF
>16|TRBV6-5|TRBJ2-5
CASNPPTGLIQETQYF
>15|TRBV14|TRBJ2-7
CASSQVDRDTYEQYF
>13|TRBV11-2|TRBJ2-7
CASSFDDPYEQYF
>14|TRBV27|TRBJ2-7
CASSLFWKSDEQYF
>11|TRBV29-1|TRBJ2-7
CSSRDGYEQYF
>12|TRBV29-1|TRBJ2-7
CSVVQESHEQYF
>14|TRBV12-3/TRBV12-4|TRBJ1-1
CASSIRAENTEAFF
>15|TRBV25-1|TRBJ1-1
CASSERGNGNTEAFF
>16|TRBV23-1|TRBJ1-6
CASSQNGSSYNSPLHF
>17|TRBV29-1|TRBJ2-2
CSVDGLDLPGNTGELFF
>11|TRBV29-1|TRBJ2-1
CSVFSYNEQFF
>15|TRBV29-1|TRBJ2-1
CSVEGPGIPYNEQFF
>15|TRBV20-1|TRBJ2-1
CSARDLAGSYNEQFF